This entry describes one T cell receptor beta chain. The antigen it binds to is not known. It has no much larger one-base neighbor in the sample; base qualities were not kept. This sample is drawn from a study of blood T cell repertoires in COVID-19 (dated by TCRdb to about 2020). The study in broad terms: Samples from collaborators originated in the United States, Italy and Spain and spanned both the acute and convalescent phases of COVID-19. The prospective study material was composed of cDNA or gDNA derived from T cells, B-cell-depleted T cells, or PBMCs. The dataset comprised deeply sampled blood TCRbeta repertoires from subjects exposed to, actively infected with, or recovered from COVID-19. The repertoires were released in a freely available public database intended as a resource for research on the immune response to SARS-CoV-2. Samples were obtained from the ongoing ImmuneRACE study (first 160 participants) and from 950 to 1,500 subjects provided by 6 global collaborators. A de-identified subject ID, COVID-19 status, age in years and sex were almost always included in the sample metadata. HLA class I and class II types, where available, came from metadata supplied by the sample provider rather than from assay-based typing.

Each collaborating institution followed its own protocols to collect whole blood in K2EDTA tubes. For TCRbeta analysis, collaborator samples were shipped as frozen whole blood, as isolated PBMCs, or as DNA extracted from either sample type. The junction carries 10 bases between V and J, which are trimmed by 1 base and 1 base respectively. CDR1 and CDR2, looked up from the germline V gene, are LGHNA and YNFKEQ. Counted from cysteine to phenylalanine, this CDR3 has 15 amino acids. Left in the record is the CDR3 DNA by itself, 45 bases read in frame from the first base. The paper as a whole reports these results and caveats: Clinical and demographic metadata were provided uncurated, with the amount varying by source and participant.

TCRbeta CDR3 regions were amplified from genomic DNA by means of the immunoSEQ Assay, a bias-controlled multiplex PCR. As for how the authors treated the data: Within the assay, amplification of reference gene primers was used to estimate how many nucleated cells each sample contained. To quantify the absolute abundance of each unique TCRbeta CDR3 rearrangement, sequence reads were collapsed and filtered. For each sample, productive Simpson clonality was calculated as the square root of Simpson's diversity index across productive rearrangements. TCRdb obtained this table from immuneACCESS and retained in-frame rearrangements with V and J assigned. These tables miss some clones; where compared with another copy, unresolved V genes account for less than half of the shortfall, and the remainder is unexplained. V and J calls and clone size are given by that table; D and trimming were obtained from the DNA. Here the sample has around 230,000 clones; roughly four fifths occur a single time. The top ten hold roughly 10% of the sample.

The clonotype was recovered from a woman aged 80 or older with acute or convalescent COVID-19. Sequencing was performed on peripheral blood. The rearrangement joined TRBV4-2 to TRBJ1-1; tentative D gene TRBD1, with 5 bases matching. The DNA is as follows: TGTGCCAGCAGCCAAGTTTCACAGGCGAACACTGAAGCTTTCTTT. Its coded protein is CASSQVSQANTEAFF.